These 28 T cell receptor beta chains were sequenced from one sample in a study of tumor-infiltrating lymphocytes in primary liver carcinoma (TCRdb year 2017). The data were produced on an Illumina HiSeq 2500. Using a constant-region primer and ProtoScript II reverse transcriptase, TCRbeta-specific cDNA was reverse-transcribed from roughly 460 ng total RNA. Three nested multiplex PCR rounds, following a slightly modified ARM-PCR procedure, were used to build the TCRbeta libraries. Multiplex TRBV1-TRBV30 forward primers and a Cbeta reverse primer were used in the first two PCR rounds, each of which was run for approximately 9 cycles. TCRdb reanalyzed the raw reads on its own, using fastp at Q25 for trimming and MiXCR for clone calling, and kept in-frame beta chains. Each entry merges the rows of one CDR3 protein and shows their most common DNA and genes. Recorded for this sample are some 190,000 distinct CDR3 sequences; about 85% of them occurred a single time. In total, the top ten clones hold 18% of the sample.

Without any cell sorting, total RNA and DNA were co-extracted from about 21-30 mg of bulk tissue using the AllPrep DNA/RNA mini kit. Specimen: tumor tissue from primary liver carcinoma. All receptors come from a man aged 40-49 years with primary liver carcinoma and hepatitis B virus infection.

As regards this clonotype: Sequence at one end of the junction differs from germline and may be a read error. The CDR3 reads CSVTLSKDTQCF. DNA of the CDR3: TGCAGCGTTACCCTTTCCAAAGATACGCAGTGTTTT. The J gene is TRBJ2-3, the V gene TRBV29-1; D gene uncertain. CDR3 length: 12 residues. Germline assignment: CDR1 SQVTM and CDR2 ANQGSEA.

Notes on this clonotype: This could be a read error, since a much larger clone is one nucleotide away. The CDR3 DNA reads as TGCGCCAACAGCTTGGACGGGAGGGCCCTCAATGAGCAGTTCTTC. Translation: CANSLDGRALNEQFF. The chain uses TRBV5-1 and TRBJ2-7; 8 bases fit TRBD2. The end of the DNA aligns better with TRBJ2-1, so the J call may be wrong. Germline CDR1 and CDR2: SGHRS and YFSETQ. The CDR3 runs 15 residues.

Of note for this clonotype: A much larger clone is a single base away; this may be a read error. The V gene is TRBV1, the J gene TRBJ1-1; the table names TRBD1, a call not compared with the DNA. TRBV1 is a known pseudogene. CDR3 length: 14 amino acids. For the CDR3, the DNA is TGCACCAGAAGCCCCGACAGAAAAAACACTGAAGCTTTCTTT. Translated, it gives CTRSPDRKNTEAFF.

Worth noting for this clonotype: A clone one base away is much larger, so this may be a read error. The genes are TRBV28 and TRBJ2-7, with 8 bases aligning to TRBD1. The junction had 10 bases not matched to a gene; V was cut back by 6 bases and J by 3 bases. This CDR3 has 15 residues. From germline, CDR1 is MDHEN and CDR2 SYDVKM. The CDR3 sequence: CASSLPRQGIYEQYF. The CDR3 DNA reads TGTGCCAGCAGCTTACCGCGACAGGGGATCTACGAGCAGTACTTC.

For this clonotype: Without the conserved terminal phenylalanine or tryptophan, this CDR3 likely stems from a read error. It is unclear where the CDR3 begins or ends on the DNA, so no DNA is shown, and the CDR3 is as TCRdb lists it. V and J are TRBV29-1 and TRBJ2-3; the DNA was not compared with TRBD1, the D call given in the table. With termini counted, the CDR3 has 14 amino acids. Germline CDR1 SQVTM, CDR2 ANQGSEA. Here the CDR3 reads CSVPGTGASETQYL.

About this clonotype itself: The germline gene is not matched at one end of the junction; a read error may be the cause. The chain uses TRBV5-5 and TRBJ2-7; no reliable D call. From germline, CDR1 is SGHKS and CDR2 YYEKEE (reference sequence). The CDR3 loop spans 15 amino acids. CDR3 bases: TGTGCCAGCAGCTTGTCACAGCTGAGATCCTACGAGCACTACTTC. Translation: CASSLSQLRSYEHYF.

A note on this clonotype: No conserved phenylalanine or tryptophan ends this CDR3, so it is likely a read error. The chain links TRBV5-6 to TRBJ2-5; TRBD1 is a possible D gene (6 bases). Germline CDR1 reads SGHDT; CDR2 reads YYEEEE. This CDR3 is 14 amino acids long. This chain's CDR3 is CSSSLGASQETQYL. CDR3 DNA: TGTTCCAGCAGCTTGGGGGCTAGCCAAGAGACCCAGTACTTA.

A word on this clonotype: A junction end diverges from the germline sequence, so it may reflect a read error. V is TRBV6-2 or TRBV6-3 and J is TRBJ2-1, with D maybe TRBD2 (7 bases). The germline gives CDR1 MNHEY, CDR2 SVGEGT. This CDR3 contains 16 residues. The CDR3, as DNA: TGTGTCAGCATCCACGAAGGGGGGGGGTTCTACAATGAGCAGTTCTTC. This codes for CVSIHEGGGFYNEQFF.

Comments on this clonotype: One end of the junction is discordant with germline, which a read error may explain. V is TRBV7-8 and J is TRBJ1-4, with 10 nucleotides matching TRBD1. The CDR3 has 16 residues. CDR1 and CDR2 (germline): SGHVS, FQNEAQ. CDR3 bases: TGTGTCAGCAGCCCCCAACGGACAGGGGGGGATGAAAAACTGTTTTTT. Translation: CVSSPQRTGGDEKLFF. Looking up the rest from reference TRBV7-8 and TRBJ1-4 gives the full variable domain: GAGVSQSPRYKVAKRGQDVALRCDPISGHVSLFWYQQALGQGPEFLTYFQNEAQLDKSGLPSDRFFAERPEGSVSTLKIQRTQQEDSAVYLCVSSPQRTGGDEKLFFGSGTQLSVL.

This clonotype occurred once. This may come from a read error, since a much larger clone is one base off. The chain carries TRBV24-1 and TRBJ2-5, with D unresolved. The CDR3 loop spans 13 amino acids. In germline, CDR1 is KGHDR, CDR2 SFDVKD. V lost 9 bases and J 5 bases, leaving 15 bases between the germline ends. The chain's CDR3 is CATSIGYLETQYF. In DNA, the CDR3 is TGTGCCACCTCGATAGGGTATCTCGAGACCCAGTACTTC.

This clonotype was observed many times. This chain uses TRBV6-1 with TRBJ1-5; D is unresolved. Germline V gene sequence: CDR1 MNHNS, CDR2 SASEGT. The CDR3 length is 12 residues. Deletions cut 6 bases from V and 1 base from J, with 4 bases between. The CDR3 protein is CASRFSNQPQHF. In DNA form, the CDR3 reads TGTGCCAGCAGGTTCAGCAATCAGCCCCAGCATTTT.

For this clonotype: Without the conserved terminal phenylalanine or tryptophan, this CDR3 likely stems from a read error. V and J are TRBV11-2 and TRBJ2-1; D is undetermined. Germline CDR1 is SGHAT and CDR2 is FQNNGV. The length of the CDR3 is 13 residues. Written as DNA, the CDR3 is TGTGCCTGCAGCTCAGAGTTATACAATGAGCAGTTCTTG. Amino acid sequence: CACSSELYNEQFL.

To note about this clonotype: A much larger clone sits a single nucleotide away, making a read error possible. The V call is TRBV10-2, the J call TRBJ2-3; D unclear. The CDR3 totals 11 residues. The germline CDR1 and CDR2 sequences are WSHSY and SAAADI. The DNA for the CDR3 is TGCGTCAGCAGACACACAGATATGCAGTATTTT. Its protein is CVSRHTDMQYF.

Concerning this clonotype: The germline gene is not matched at one end of the junction; a read error may be the cause. V gene TRBV5-5 combines with J gene TRBJ2-5, with 7 positions matching TRBD2. Germline V CDR1 and CDR2: SGHKS, YYEKEE (reference sequence). The CDR3 totals 14 residues. For the CDR3, the DNA is TGTGCCAGCAGTCCCAGCGGGAAACCGGAGACTCAGTACTTC. Its protein is CASSPSGKPETQYF.

As regards this clonotype: Given the absence of the conserved phenylalanine or tryptophan at the CDR3 end, a read error is likely. The rearrangement joins TRBV4-1 to TRBJ1-3; a weak D match, TRBD1 (6 bases). The germline gives CDR1 MGHRA, CDR2 YSYEKL. The length of the CDR3 is 17 residues. The CDR3 protein is CASSQLRTAGYGNTIYL. CDR3 DNA: TGCGCTAGCAGCCAACTAAGGACAGCAGGTTATGGAAACACCATATATCTT.

On this clonotype: Mismatch with germline at one junction end may stem from a read error. The J gene is TRBJ1-3, the V gene TRBV30; D perhaps matches TRBD1 (5 bases). Germline V CDR1 and CDR2: GTSNPN, SVGIG (reference sequence). The CDR3 length is 16 residues. The CDR3 DNA follows: TGTGCCTGGTCCTTGTGGGGGACGGTCTCTGGAAACACCTTATATTTT. This translates into CAWSLWGTVSGNTLYF.

A few counts support this clonotype. The junction departs from the called germline gene at one end, perhaps through a read error. This chain joins TRBV29-1 and TRBJ2-2, with 10 bases fitting TRBD2. Germline V lookup: CDR1 SQVTM, CDR2 ANQGSEA. The CDR3 sequence is 15 residues long. The CDR3 region is CIVGTSVANTGELFF. The CDR3 nucleotides read TGCATCGTTGGGACTAGCGTGGCGAATACCGGGGAGCTGTTTTTT.

In regard to this clonotype: Its ends do not fully match the called genes, so a read error is possible. V gene TRBV14 combines with J gene TRBJ2-3; no reliable D call. CDR3 length equals 13 residues. Germline lookup yields CDR1 SGHDN and CDR2 FVKESK. CDR3 region: CASSLSTLDMQYF. For the CDR3, the DNA is TGTGCGAGCAGCCTAAGCACGTTAGATATGCAGTATTTT. The full variable domain, with the rest looked up from reference TRBV14 and TRBJ2-3, is EAGVTQFPSHSVIEKGQTVTLRCDPISGHDNLYWYRRVMGKEIKFLLHFVKESKQDESGMPNNRFLAERTGGTYSTLKVQPAELEDSGVYFCASSLSTLDMQYFGPGTRLTVL.

Worth noting for this clonotype: A junction end diverges from the germline sequence, so it may reflect a read error. The chain links TRBV29-1 to TRBJ2-4, with 7 bases aligning to TRBD1. The CDR3 is 11 amino acids. From germline, CDR1 is SQVTM and CDR2 ANQGSEA. The CDR3 bases are TGCAGCGTTCGACAGGGAAACATTCAGTATTTC. Translation: CSVRQGNIQYF.

A note on this clonotype: The germline gene is not matched at one end of the junction; a read error may be the cause. The chain carries TRBV7-8 and TRBJ2-1; 7 bases agree with TRBD1. Germline CDR1 and CDR2: SGHVS and FQNEAQ. The CDR3 spans 17 residues. DNA of the CDR3: TGTACCAGGAGCTTCGGACAGGTGGCCCTGAGACACAATGAGCAGTTCTTC. Its translation: CTRSFGQVALRHNEQFF.

V is TRBV10-3 and J is TRBJ2-7; a weak D match, TRBD2 (5 bases). V was pared by 2 bases and J by 3 bases, with 11 bases between. The germline V gene encodes CDR1 ENHRY and CDR2 SYGVKD. This CDR3 is 14 amino acids long. CDR3 residues: CAISEATGSYEQYF. The CDR3 DNA is TGTGCCATCAGTGAGGCTACTGGGAGCTACGAGCAGTACTTC.

The V call is TRBV5-4, the J call TRBJ2-2; no clear D gene. This CDR3 has 17 amino acids. Germline V gene sequence: CDR1 SGHNT, CDR2 YYREEE (reference sequence). Trimming left V 0 bases short and J 5 bases short, with 17 bases between. CDR3 nucleotides: TGTGCCAGCAGCTTGGCAAGGCGAGACAAATTGACCGGGGAGCTGTTTTTT. It encodes CASSLARRDKLTGELFF.

Points on this clonotype: One end of the junction does not line up with germline, which may come from a read error. The chain carries TRBV24-1 and TRBJ1-2; D not resolved. The germline CDR1 and CDR2 sequences are KGHDR and SFDVKD. The CDR3 is 13 residues long. The CDR3 DNA reads as TGTACCACCAGTGGAGAGGGTAACTATGGCTACACCTTC. Its translation: CTTSGEGNYGYTF.

As for this clonotype: One junction end disagrees with the germline gene, perhaps due to a read error. The chain is built from TRBV4-2 and TRBJ1-5; 7 positions match TRBD1. Germline V CDR1 and CDR2: LGHNA, YNFKEQ. This CDR3 contains 18 residues. In DNA, the CDR3 is TGTGCCGGCAGCCAAGAAAAAAGAGGGGGCGTAAGCAATCAGCCCCAGCATTTT. Its protein is CAGSQEKRGGVSNQPQHF.

As for this clonotype: Relative to the germline gene, one junction end is altered; a read error may explain this. V is TRBV11-1 and J is TRBJ2-4, with 9 bases that match TRBD2. Germline CDR1 and CDR2: SGHAT and FQDESV (reference sequence). The CDR3 is 17 amino acids. In DNA, the CDR3 is TGCGCCAGCATCTTTCCCGGGACTAGCTCTACCAAAAACATTCAGTACTTC. It translates to CASIFPGTSSTKNIQYF.

Only one count was recorded for this clonotype. A read error is likely, as this CDR3 ends without the conserved phenylalanine or tryptophan. The V gene is TRBV28, the J gene TRBJ1-2, with D perhaps matching TRBD1 (6 bases). Trimming removed 7 bases from V and 7 bases from J, with 22 bases in between. The CDR3 is 15 amino acids. Germline V gene data show CDR1 as MDHEN and CDR2 as SYDVKM. CDR3 nucleotides: TGTGCCAGCATAGAACCGCCGGGGGGGCTCGGTGGCTACACCTTG. Protein product: CASIEPPGGLGGYTL.

This chain connects TRBV4-1 to TRBJ2-2, with D perhaps TRBD1 or TRBD2 (6 bases each). CDR3 length equals 15 residues. V was trimmed by 6 bases and J by 10 bases, leaving 21 bases between them. Germline V gives CDR1 MGHRA, CDR2 YSYEKL. CDR3 sequence (DNA): TGCGCCAGCAGTACCCAACCGAGGGGGGCCGTGGAGCTGTTTTTT. Translation: CASSTQPRGAVELFF.

This clonotype was seen once. A read error may produce the germline difference seen at one junction end. The V call is TRBV12-3 or TRBV12-4, the J call TRBJ2-2, with D possibly TRBD2 on 5 matching bases. The CDR3 totals 12 residues. CDR3 protein: CASAYATGKLFF. The CDR3 DNA is TGTGCCAGCGCCTACGCAACCGGGAAGCTGTTTTTT.